Following are 21 T cell receptor beta chains from one sample sequenced in a study of PD-1 blockade in classical Hodgkin lymphoma. TCRdb's table, derived via immunoSEQ multiplex PCR, lists solely in-frame clones and lacks some. Of over 1,500 clones in the sample, 63% are singletons; the top ten hold under 55%. Every single patient, without exception, relapsed after autologous stem cell transplantation, and brentuximab vedotin exposure varied. After thawing, PBMCs were subjected to magnetic negative selection to isolate CD8+ T cells. Here the sequenced sample was CD8+ T cells from blood, taken at baseline. The receptors were gathered from a human donor with classical Hodgkin lymphoma.

This chain uses TRBV6-6 with TRBJ2-7; D possibly corresponds to TRBD1 (5 bases). CDR1 is MNHNY and CDR2 is SVGAGI in the germline V gene (reference sequence). The CDR3 runs to 15 residues. V lost 0 bases and J 0 bases, leaving 9 bases between the germline ends. The CDR3 nucleotides read TGTGCCAGCAGTTACTCCGACAGCAGCTCCTACGAGCAGTACTTC. Amino acids: CASSYSDSSSYEQYF.

This clone was seen only a few times. The chain couples TRBV6-6 to TRBJ1-2; no clear D gene. V lost 0 bases, J lost 8 bases, and 13 bases lay in between. The CDR3 is made up of 14 amino acids. The V gene's germline CDR1 is MNHNY and CDR2 SVGAGI (reference sequence). The CDR3 spells CASSYSGWDGGYTF. Here the CDR3 DNA reads TGTGCCAGCAGTTACTCGGGTTGGGATGGGGGCTACACCTTC.

The chain uses TRBV6-6 and TRBJ1-3; D ambiguous. The germline V and J ends were trimmed by 0 bases and 3 bases, with 12 bases remaining between them. The CDR3 is 16 residues long. Germline V gene lookup returns CDR1 MNHNY and CDR2 SVGAGI (reference sequence). CDR3 nucleotides: TGTGCCAGCAGTTACTCCGACCCATGGAGTGGAAACACCATATATTTT. Translating it yields CASSYSDPWSGNTIYF.

A few counts support this clone. The chain recombines TRBV4-1 with TRBJ2-1, with 7 bases lining up with TRBD2. CDR3 size: 16 residues. J was trimmed by 8 bases and V by 0 bases; bases with no gene match: 10. Germline V gene data show CDR1 as MGHRA and CDR2 as YSYEKL. DNA of the CDR3: TGCGCCAGCAGCCAAGAACTAGCGTCCTACGAGGATGAGCAGTTCTTC. It is translated as CASSQELASYEDEQFF.

This clone came up once. The J gene is TRBJ1-2, the V gene TRBV4-3; no firm D call. The germline CDR1 and CDR2 sequences are LGHNA and YSLEER. The CDR3 runs to 16 residues. The ends were cut back, 0 bases at V and 1 base at J, with 12 bases in the middle. The CDR3 DNA reads as TGCGCCAGCAGCCAAGATACCCGGATATTTAACTATGGCTACACCTTC. As protein: CASSQDTRIFNYGYTF.

The chain joins TRBV28 to TRBJ2-3, with D possibly being TRBD1 (5 bases). V dropped 5 bases and J dropped 2 bases, with 17 bases sitting between them. CDR3 length: 16 residues. CDR1 is MDHEN and CDR2 is SYDVKM in the germline V gene. The CDR3 nucleotides read TGTGCCAGCAGTCCCCGTACAGGCCGGTTCACAGATACGCAGTATTTT. Translated: CASSPRTGRFTDTQYF.

Points on this clone: At the DNA level, this CDR3 is encoded by other sequences in the same sample as well. The genes are TRBV27 and TRBJ1-5; no firm D call. The V gene lost 6 bases and the J gene lost 0 bases, with 9 bases spanning the gap. Germline loops: CDR1 MNHEY, CDR2 SMNVEV (reference sequence). This CDR3 spans 14 amino acids. CDR3 in DNA: TGTGCCAGCAGCCCTAACTATAGCAATCAGCCCCAGCATTTT. It translates to CASSPNYSNQPQHF.

This clone has only a few counts. The genes are TRBV5-8 and TRBJ2-2, with a tentative D call TRBD2 (6 bases). V lost 2 bases, J lost 4 bases, and 12 bases lay in between. The length of the CDR3 is 15 residues. Germline V gives CDR1 SGHTS, CDR2 YDEGEE. DNA for the CDR3: TGTGCCAGCAGCTTAGGAGGGGTCCGCACCGGGGAGCTGTTTTTT. Its protein product is CASSLGGVRTGELFF.

This rearrangement joins TRBV5-6 to TRBJ2-7; TRBD1 matches at 8 bases. The V and J ends lost 1 base and 3 bases, in that order; junction bases with no gene match: 9. The CDR3 spans 16 residues. Germline V gene lookup returns CDR1 SGHDT and CDR2 YYEEEE. The CDR3 region has the DNA TGTGCCAGCAGCTTGTTCGGCGACAGGGGATTCTACGAGCAGTACGTC. Encoded protein: CASSLFGDRGFYEQYV.

The table lists this clone with a few counts. The chain recombines TRBV19 with TRBJ1-1; 9 nucleotides match TRBD1. The junction had 6 bases not matched to a gene; V was cut back by 5 bases and J by 11 bases. CDR1 is LNHDA and CDR2 is SQIVND in the germline V gene (reference sequence). This CDR3 comprises 12 residues. The CDR3 is CASSGYRGLAFF. Written as DNA, the CDR3 is TGTGCCAGTAGTGGGTACAGGGGGCTGGCTTTCTTT.

This clone was recorded only once. The chain has TRBV6-1 and TRBJ1-1; D is unclear. The CDR3 extends over 14 amino acids. Germline CDR1 is MNHNS and CDR2 is SASEGT. V shed 3 bases and J shed 0 bases, with 8 bases lying between them. The CDR3 loop is CASSDASVNTEAFF. CDR3 DNA: TGTGCCAGCAGTGATGCATCGGTGAACACTGAAGCTTTCTTT.

The chain is built from TRBV15 and TRBJ2-3, with 8 bases identical to TRBD1. The CDR3 has 14 residues. The germline CDR1 and CDR2 sequences are LNHNV and YYDKDF (reference sequence). V dropped 1 base and J dropped 6; count of bases not matched to a gene: 3. CDR3 protein: CATSRAQGADTQYF. In DNA, the CDR3 is TGTGCCACCAGCAGAGCCCAGGGGGCGGATACGCAGTATTTT.

The V and J genes are TRBV5-1 and TRBJ2-1; 7 nucleotides agree with TRBD2. J was trimmed by 8 bases and V by 1 base; bases with no gene match: 0. The germline V gene encodes CDR1 SGHRS and CDR2 YFSETQ. This CDR3 contains 12 residues. The CDR3 loop reads CASSLRGDEQFF. The CDR3 region has the DNA TGCGCCAGCAGCTTGCGGGGGGATGAGCAGTTCTTC.

The rearrangement uses TRBV5-5 and TRBJ1-2, with D perhaps matching TRBD1 (5 bases). The CDR3 runs 13 residues. V was pared by 0 bases and J by 8 bases, with 11 bases between. Germline lookup yields CDR1 SGHKS and CDR2 YYEKEE (reference sequence). The CDR3 nucleotides are TGTGCCAGCAGCTTGGGAGGGGAAGTAGGCTACACCTTC. It translates to CASSLGGEVGYTF.

By share, this clone ranks as large. The chain's CDR3 is CASSPGVGGYEQYF. DNA of the CDR3: TGTGCCAGCTCCCCCGGGGTGGGAGGATACGAGCAGTACTTC. The chain joins TRBV18 to TRBJ2-7, with TRBD2 as a possible D gene (6 bases). The V end was cut by 6 bases, the J end by 4 bases, with 16 bases between. The CDR3 is 14 residues long. CDR1 and CDR2 (germline): KGHSH, LQKENI.

This chain connects TRBV15 to TRBJ2-5, with D perhaps TRBD1 (7 bases). The V end lost 0 bases, the J end lost 5 bases, and 16 bases lay between the germline ends. The germline CDR1 and CDR2 sequences are LNHNV and YYDKDF (reference sequence). The CDR3 length is 16 residues. CDR3 in DNA: TGTGCCACCAGCAGAGATTTAGGAGGGGGCCGCGAGACCCAGTACTTC. This sequence encodes CATSRDLGGGRETQYF.

About this clone: Within the sample, other DNA sequences also encode this same CDR3. V is TRBV5-6 and J is TRBJ1-5; D unclear. Looked up from germline, CDR1 is SGHDT and CDR2 is YYEEEE. Trimming pared 5 bases from V and 0 bases from J, leaving 9 bases between. The CDR3 sequence is 14 residues long. CDR3 loop: CASSPNYSNQPQHF. CDR3 DNA sequence: TGTGCCAGCAGTCCAAATTATAGCAATCAGCCCCAGCATTTT.

This clone has a single count. Within the sample, other DNA sequences also encode this same CDR3. This rearrangement joins TRBV4-3 to TRBJ1-2; maybe TRBD1 (5 bases). Germline assignment: CDR1 LGHNA and CDR2 YSLEER. This CDR3 is 14 amino acids long. V lost 0 bases to trimming and J lost 5 bases, with 10 bases between them. CDR3 sequence: CASSQDRGTYGYTF. Written as DNA, the CDR3 is TGCGCCAGCAGCCAAGATCGAGGGACTTATGGCTACACCTTC.

The gene calls are TRBV6-1 and TRBJ1-1, with D perhaps matching TRBD1 (6 bases). V lost 4 bases to trimming and J lost 4 bases, with 7 bases between them. Germline V gene lookup returns CDR1 MNHNS and CDR2 SASEGT. CDR3 length: 12 amino acids. CDR3 bases: TGTGCCAGCAGTGTAGGGGGCACTGAAGCTTTCTTT. Protein: CASSVGGTEAFF.

The chain links TRBV27 to TRBJ2-2; D is ambiguous. The CDR3 loop spans 15 amino acids. Between the trimmed V and J ends, which lost 5 bases and 0 bases, there was a span of 10 bases. CDR1 and CDR2 from the germline V gene are MNHEY and SMNVEV (reference sequence). CDR3 coding DNA: TGTGCCAGCAGTCCTTTCCGGTCGAACACCGGGGAGCTGTTTTTT. It translates to CASSPFRSNTGELFF.

Written as DNA, the CDR3 is TGTGCCAGCAGCGGGACTAGCGGAGATGAGCAGTTCTTC. Translation gives CASSGTSGDEQFF. The chain is built from TRBV27 and TRBJ2-1, with 11 bases that match TRBD2. Germline V gene lookup returns CDR1 MNHEY and CDR2 SMNVEV (reference sequence). With V trimmed by 6 bases and J by 8 bases, 3 bases remained unmatched. CDR3 length equals 13 residues.